This T cell receptor (beta chain) was sequenced in a study of blood T cell repertoires in COVID-19. Only in-frame clones appear in the TCRdb table, and some are missing; sequencing was by immunoSEQ multiplex PCR. This table holds 400,000 to 500,000 clones, roughly 84% found once. The CDR3 length is 14 residues. Germline lookup yields CDR1 SGHDT and CDR2 YYEEEE. V lost 0 bases and J lost 6, with 11 bases in between. Participants reported their clinical history, and cohort assignment relied on those reports. The TCR originated in a woman in her late teens or twenties who had been exposed to COVID-19. The chain uses TRBV5-6 and TRBJ2-3; tentative D call: TRBD2 (6 bases). The sequenced sample was PBMCs or T cells enriched from blood (not recorded which). CDR3 loop: CASSLELAVDTQYF. Here the CDR3 DNA reads TGTGCCAGCAGCTTGGAACTAGCAGTTGATACGCAGTATTTT.